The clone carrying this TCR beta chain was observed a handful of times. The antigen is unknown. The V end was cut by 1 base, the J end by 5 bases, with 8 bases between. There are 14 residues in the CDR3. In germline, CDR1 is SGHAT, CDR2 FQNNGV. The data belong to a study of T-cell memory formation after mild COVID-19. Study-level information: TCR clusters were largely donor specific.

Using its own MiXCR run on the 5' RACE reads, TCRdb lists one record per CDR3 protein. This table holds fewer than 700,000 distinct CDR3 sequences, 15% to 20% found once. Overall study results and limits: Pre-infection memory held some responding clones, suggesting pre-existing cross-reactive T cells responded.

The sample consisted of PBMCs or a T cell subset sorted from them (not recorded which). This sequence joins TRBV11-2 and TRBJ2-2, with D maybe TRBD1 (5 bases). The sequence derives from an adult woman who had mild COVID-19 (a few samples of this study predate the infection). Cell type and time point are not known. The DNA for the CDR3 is TGTGCCAGCAGCTTAGTAGGGGCGACCGGGGAGCTGTTTTTT. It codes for CASSLVGATGELFF.